This T cell receptor beta chain was recorded in a study of CD8+ T cells in alopecia areata. Treatment meaning: oral pan-JAK inhibitor, 5-10 mg twice daily. Extraction and reverse transcription of RNA yielded cDNA as the sequencing template. Repertoires were generated with immunoSEQ multiplex PCR, while TCRdb's copy carries only in-frame clones and drops some. Among some 180,000 clones listed, approximately 51% were seen once. The germline V gene has CDR1 SGHVS and CDR2 FQNEAQ. Trimming pared 3 bases from V and 8 bases from J, leaving 19 bases between. This CDR3 has 15 amino acids. This sample comprised CD8+ T cells sorted from blood, obtained at roughly week 53, from a patient treated with tofacitinib. The sequence came from a human donor with alopecia areata. The gene calls are TRBV7-8 and TRBJ1-2; tentatively, D is TRBD1 (5 bases). CDR3 nucleotides: TGTGCCAGCAGCTTCCCCATCGGGGGAGGGAAAGGCTACACCTTC. Its translation is CASSFPIGGGKGYTF.